Following are 12 T cell receptor beta chains from one sample sequenced in a study of shared clonotypes between healthy human individuals (dated by TCRdb to 2018 to 2020). Libraries were prepared through the immunoSEQ multiplex PCR assay. Entries here come from immuneACCESS through TCRdb and include only in-frame sequences with V and J called. Some clones fail to appear in such tables; in the studies checked, an unresolved V gene covers under half of the shortfall, and the cause of the remainder is unknown. Here the sample has some 1,100,000 clones; about 84% occur a single time. The ten largest account for 0.5% to 0.6% of the sample. Source material: memory CD4+ T cells from PBMCs. The cell subset or site tag for this specimen amounts to: CD45RA-negative fraction. Source of these receptors: a man between 18 and 29 years old in good health. Some clones in this sample may be carry-over from other donors' samples.

The chain has TRBV4-1 and TRBJ1-5; a weak D match, TRBD1 (6 bases). This CDR3 contains 15 residues. V lost 1 base and J lost 14, with 21 bases in between. CDR1 MGHRA and CDR2 YSYEKL come from the germline V gene. The CDR3 loop is CASSQVLYGTQGKHF. The CDR3, as DNA: TGCGCCAGCAGCCAAGTTCTGTACGGAACGCAGGGGAAGCATTTT.

The chain links TRBV19 to TRBJ2-5; D could derive from TRBD1 or TRBD2 (5 bases each). The V and J ends lost 1 base and 10 bases respectively, with 19 bases between them. CDR3 size: 15 residues. CDR1 LNHDA and CDR2 SQIVND come from the germline V gene (reference sequence). DNA of the CDR3: TGTGCCAGTAGTATAGGGGCAGGGAGAATGGAGGTCCAGTACTTC. This codes for CASSIGAGRMEVQYF.

The rearrangement links TRBV29-1 to TRBJ1-1; D is ambiguous. The CDR3 contains 11 residues. Trimming stripped 4 bases from V and 8 bases from J, with 11 bases between. Per germline, CDR1 SQVTM and CDR2 ANQGSEA. The DNA for the CDR3 is TGCAGCGTTGCGCTCCCCTTGGAAGCTTTCTTT. It translates to CSVALPLEAFF.

The chain carries TRBV6-6 and TRBJ1-1; D gene unclear. Between the trimmed V and J ends, which lost 6 bases and 4 bases, there was a span of 12 bases. The length of the CDR3 is 13 residues. Germline CDR1 reads MNHNY; CDR2 reads SVGAGI (reference sequence). The CDR3 sequence: CASSPSGLTEAFF. In nucleotides, the CDR3 is TGTGCCAGCAGCCCCAGTGGGCTCACTGAAGCTTTCTTT.

V is TRBV11-3 and J is TRBJ2-3; 10 nucleotides match TRBD2. The CDR3 sequence is 13 residues long. J lost 4 bases, V lost 8 bases, and 3 bases had no gene match. CDR1 and CDR2 from the germline V gene are SGHNT and YENEEA. The CDR3 DNA follows: TGTGCCAGCGGCCTAGCGGGAGCAGATACGCAGTATTTT. Protein product: CASGLAGADTQYF.

The chain has TRBV10-3 and TRBJ2-7, with 10 bases identical to TRBD2. The junction had 7 bases not matched to a gene; V was cut back by 7 bases and J by 7 bases. Germline CDR1 is ENHRY and CDR2 is SYGVKD. This CDR3 has 13 residues. This chain's CDR3 is CAIKASGSREQYF. The CDR3 DNA is TGTGCCATCAAGGCTAGCGGGAGTCGGGAGCAGTACTTC.

The CDR3 reads CASRETSGGSQPQHF. The CDR3 DNA reads TGTGCCAGCCGCGAAACGTCAGGGGGAAGTCAGCCCCAGCATTTT. The genes are TRBV6-5 and TRBJ1-5, with TRBD1 matching over 7 bases. The CDR3 spans 15 residues. V shed 8 bases, J shed 6 bases, and the junction held 13 bases outside the gene matches. Looked up from germline, CDR1 is MNHEY and CDR2 is SVGAGI.

The chain combines TRBV5-1 with TRBJ2-5, with 10 bases identical to TRBD1. The CDR3 consists of 14 residues. V shed 4 bases and J 9 bases; nucleotides not matched to a gene: 9. The germline V gene has CDR1 SGHRS and CDR2 YFSETQ. CDR3: CASSTRDRGVSQYF. In DNA form, the CDR3 reads TGCGCCAGCAGCACCCGGGACAGGGGTGTTTCCCAGTACTTC.

The CDR3 bases are TGTGCCAGCAGGGTCGAGGGTACGGCTTTCTTT. Translating gives CASRVEGTAFF. The gene calls are TRBV7-9 and TRBJ1-1; no firm D call. In germline, CDR1 is SEHNR, CDR2 FQNEAQ (reference sequence). The CDR3 covers 11 residues. Trimming removed 6 bases from V and 11 bases from J, with 13 bases in between.

V is TRBV6-5 and J is TRBJ2-3; either TRBD1 or TRBD2 may fit D (5 bases each). Trimming removed 6 bases from V and 5 bases from J, with 15 bases in between. Germline lookup yields CDR1 MNHEY and CDR2 SVGAGI. CDR3 size: 14 residues. CDR3 bases: TGTGCCAGCAGGGGCCCGGGGCTTCAAGATACGCAGTATTTT. Its translation: CASRGPGLQDTQYF.

V is TRBV4-3 and J is TRBJ2-5; no clear D gene. CDR3 length: 14 residues. Trimming took off 0 bases at V and 4 bases at J, with 9 bases between the two ends. Germline V gene sequence: CDR1 LGHNA, CDR2 YSLEER. Here the CDR3 reads CASSQDVGRETQYF. In DNA, the CDR3 is TGCGCCAGCAGCCAAGATGTAGGCAGAGAGACCCAGTACTTC.

This clone was observed a handful of times. V is TRBV7-3 and J is TRBJ2-3; 9 nucleotides line up with TRBD2. The CDR3 spans 18 residues. After removal of 4 bases from V and 6 bases from J, the junction contained 17 bases not matched to a gene. Germline lookup yields CDR1 SGHTA and CDR2 FQGTGA. CDR3 protein: CASSSNAVGGRGLDTQYF. The CDR3 DNA is TGTGCCAGCAGCTCAAATGCGGTCGGCGGGAGGGGTTTGGATACGCAGTATTTT.